The entry below describes one T cell receptor beta chain. Its antigen is unknown. The cohort was made up of approximately 700 healthy bone marrow donors. At the time of sampling, all cohort members were nominally healthy, though unrecorded immune exposures were likely present. The donor tested CMV seronegative and was one of the 352 seronegative cohort members. Each donor provided a peripheral blood sample, and peripheral blood mononuclear cells were used for TCR beta sequencing. The Qiagen DNeasy Blood Extraction Kit was used to extract genomic DNA from the blood cell samples. V loses 4 bases, J loses 7 bases, and the germline ends lie 21 bases apart. Sequences SGHDT (CDR1) and YYEEEE (CDR2) are obtained from the germline V gene. The CDR3 covers 16 residues, taking in both the cysteine and the phenylalanine. Only the CDR3 DNA is retained, 48 bases long and in frame from the first base. Libraries were built with the immunoSEQ multiplex PCR assay. A mixture of 60 forward primers for TCR Vbeta segments and 13 reverse primers for TCR Jbeta segments was used in the multiplex PCR. A multiplex PCR assay on genomic DNA amplified the CDR3 region of rearranged TCR beta genes. Amplified TCR beta libraries were sequenced as 87-base-pair reads on the Illumina HiSeq System. As for how the authors treated the data: A later analysis tallied 75 million to 85 million unique TCR beta chains across the 666 repertoires, and some 10 million of those chains were shared by two or more donors. Raw reads were error-corrected and collapsed into unique sequences by a nearest-neighbor algorithm in which closely related sequences were merged to remove PCR and sequencing errors. CDR3 sequences were aligned to IMGT reference sequences to assign V, D and J gene segments. For a sequence to be retained, a match of at least six nucleotides was required to both a V gene segment and a J gene segment. Rearrangements were classified as productive when the CDR3 lacked stop codons and remained in frame with V and J, and all other rearrangements were classified as non-productive. Following IMGT convention, CDR3 was defined as the stretch from the second conserved V-encoded cysteine to the conserved J-encoded phenylalanine. The earlier analysis of a few hundred of the donors excluded any sequence lacking an unambiguous match to a single V gene segment. An earlier analysis of just under 600 of the donors called V segments functional above 56.7% productive rearrangements and segregating when the between-donor standard deviation exceeded 5%. A statistical classification framework was developed to diagnose cytomegalovirus status using the catalog of TCR beta chain sequences. In a later analysis, V and J genes were assigned by comparing TCR nucleotide sequences against IMGT/GENE-DB human TR gene sequences. In a later analysis, CDR3 sequences and most-parsimonious VDJ recombination scenarios were assigned using the TCRdist pipeline. In a later analysis, every TCR beta chain was defined by the combination of its CDR3 amino acid sequence and its V-gene family, and reads without a unique V-gene family were dropped. As a way to deal with suspected cross-contamination and a sequencing artifact, a later analysis dropped 450 to 700 nucleotide sequences that were highly shared and had low generation probability. In a later analysis, a clonal expansion index for each public chain was calculated from normalized within-repertoire ranks of inferred template counts. Generation probabilities in a later analysis came from a VDJ recombination model fitted to out-of-frame rearrangements, and those results were checked against IGoR. In a later analysis, hypergeometric tests were used to score TCR-TCR, TCR-HLA and TCR-CMV co-occurrence, with a repertoire-size bias correction applied to TCR pairs. A later analysis estimated false discovery rates by permuting HLA or CMV assignments 20 times. A later analysis grouped co-occurring TCRs with DBSCAN, adding TCRdist sequence similarity when clustering within HLA-allele-positive subsets. For co-occurrence clustering, repertoires with fewer than 30,000 or more than 120,000 public chains were excluded, along with a handful of repertoires with anomalous nucleotide sharing. The table was pulled from immuneACCESS by TCRdb, which kept in-frame rearrangements only. Such tables lose some clones; where checked, under half of the loss comes from unresolved V genes, and the rest has no known cause. V and J calls and clone size are those listed in that table; D and trimming were worked out from the DNA. This sample's records show some 110,000 clones. The ten top clones hold more than 1% of the sample.

The sample originates from a study of cytomegalovirus exposure and HLA in healthy donors (dated by TCRdb to between 2016 and 2019). For context, the study as a whole: According to an earlier analysis of around 600 of the donors, about 190 million T cells yielded roughly 110 million unique TCR beta sequences and about 300 Gb of sequence data. All discovery cohort repertoires had been generated on a single sequencing platform. Along with the approximately 700-subject first cohort, a separate validation cohort of over a hundred different subjects was used. In a later analysis, previously published TCR beta repertoires from several hundred donors were re-analyzed and high-resolution HLA genotyping was added so that TCR occurrence patterns could be studied. Approximately 330 gigabases of sequencing data and 91 million or so unique TCR sequences made up an early release that covered fewer than 650 HLA-typed donors. In the later analysis, no new phenotypic data were used to find candidate immune exposures; instead, reliance was placed on TCR beta sequences and their occurrence across donors. To predict cytomegalovirus infection status, the study brought together high-throughput TCR immunosequencing, statistical association of individual TCRs with disease status, and machine learning. A later genetic analysis took genome-wide SNP genotypes for 398 of the 666 donors and used that subset as a discovery cohort. Both class I and class II loci were covered by HLA typing, at four-digit resolution. Of the approximately 400 genotyped donors, over 80% were placed in the genetic ancestry cluster associated with self-reported Caucasian donors. Alongside the repertoire data, information on donor age, sex, ethnicity and CMV serostatus was compiled. An earlier analysis of 587 of the donors used high-throughput TCR beta sequencing to judge whether each TCR beta V gene segment behaved as functional or pseudogenic. The study used immunosequencing to profile the T cell repertoires of around 600 subjects and linked those repertoires to cytomegalovirus serostatus. Across around 400 genotyped donors of the cohort, an average of approximately 200,000 unique TCR beta nucleotide sequences per donor were sequenced, and about a sixth of those sequences were non-productive. The number of typed donors differed by locus: about 620-630 for A, B, C, DRB1 and DQB1; approximately 540 for DQA1; some 590 for DPA1; and some 470 for DPB1. The study was designed to test whether signatures of past pathogen exposure could be identified by cataloging public T cell receptors. A handful of DR-DQ haplotypes were handled as single units for association and clustering because linkage in the cohort was strong. Broader findings and caveats from the paper: In a later analysis, around 17,000 TCR beta sequences were associated with specific HLA alleles at a false discovery rate of 0.05. According to a later genetic analysis, donors in an Asian-associated ancestry cluster had fewer N-insertions in productive TCRs than the approximately 710-donor mean. The only immune exposure information available for the cohort was CMV serostatus. Three of the identified cytomegalovirus-associated TCR beta chains were confirmed in vitro to be specific for cytomegalovirus antigens. Presence/absence analyses assumed roughly uniform sequencing depth across donors, an assumption that may not hold. In the study, some 160 TCR beta chains were listed as associated with cytomegalovirus. When HLA alleles, especially DR and DQ, strongly co-occurred, TCR associations were difficult to assign to individual alleles. Linkage disequilibrium might explain the correlated functional status among segregating V segments, but an unknown experimental factor could not be excluded. Across donors, most TCR sequences were observed very rarely, whereas some public TCRs were present in many individuals. A further reported finding was that TCR beta sequences accurately predicted the HLA-A and HLA-B alleles for most subjects in the first cohort. The cohort was sequenced for TCR beta chains only, and without alpha or paired-chain data the features that could be detected were limited. Because some donors lacked HLA typing at each locus, the association tests relied only on the typed subset. Because counts were too low, about 15 rarely observed V segments, including chromosome 9 orphons, were left out of the earlier analysis of about 500 of the donors. In an earlier analysis of some 640 of the donors, most TCR beta V segments were observed in productive rearrangements about 87% or about 30% of the time, broadly matching IMGT annotations. The classifier was reported to diagnose cytomegalovirus status with high specificity and sensitivity in both the original cohort and the validation cohort. A cluster of highly shared sequence variants was judged likely to represent a technical artifact of the sequencing pipeline. In a later genetic analysis, a missense DCLRE1C variant was associated with V-gene and J-gene trimming of TCR beta chains, and the association was replicated in an independent cohort. In a later analysis, TCR association rates were found to vary across HLA loci, with the most associated TCRs seen for DRB1 alleles and the fewest for HLA-C alleles. In a later analysis, HLA-associated TCR beta chains were found to be more clonally expanded and to have lower generation probabilities than equally common non-associated chains. Some IMGT-functional V segments, including TRBV6-2 and TRBV6-3, could not be distinguished by the 87-base-pair reads and were therefore excluded. Several of the top co-occurrence clusters appeared to be linked to parvovirus B19, influenza, CMV and Epstein-Barr virus, according to a later analysis. According to the authors, the approach could potentially be generalized to other disease states and immunological phenotypes. In a later analysis, most CMV-associated TCR beta chains were found to appear HLA-restricted, with HLA associations seemingly driven largely by CMV exposure.

Sequences were obtained from PBMCs. Rearrangement joined TRBV5-6 to TRBJ2-1; 6 matching bases give a weak D call of TRBD1. The receptor was derived from a man between 18 and 29 years old in good health and CMV-seronegative. The CDR3 loop reads CASSLVDRRSANEQFF. The DNA sequence is as follows: TGTGCCAGCAGCCTAGTAGACAGGAGGTCGGCGAATGAGCAGTTCTTC.